This TCR beta chain came from a study of T cell responses to AZD1222 COVID-19 vaccine. General study results and limits: Donors, mostly white British, included more females; clonal diversity was possibly underestimated. Reportedly, nearly half of unique spike TCRs recognized epitopes outside B.1.351/B.1.1.7 mutations. The study found vaccine-associated CD4 TCRs spanning spike, dominant at 160-218 and 743-854. A rise in Spike-specific TCR breadth and depth followed two AZD1222 doses.

As concerns this clone: The antigen is not known.

TCRdb's table, derived via immunoSEQ multiplex PCR, lists solely in-frame clones and lacks some. Among over 120,000 clones listed, around nine tenths were seen once. V was cut by 7 bases and J by 1 base, with 16 bases left in between. Germline V gene data show CDR1 as SNHLY and CDR2 as FYNNEI. The CDR3 extends over 15 amino acids. The material sequenced was peripheral blood, taken on day 0 of AZD1222 vaccination. V gene TRBV2 combines with J gene TRBJ2-5; TRBD1 might be the D (5 bases). This TCR was sampled from an adult in good health. CDR3 bases: TGTGCCAGCAAGAAAAGGTCAGGGATCCAAGAGACCCAGTACTTC. Translated, it gives CASKKRSGIQETQYF.